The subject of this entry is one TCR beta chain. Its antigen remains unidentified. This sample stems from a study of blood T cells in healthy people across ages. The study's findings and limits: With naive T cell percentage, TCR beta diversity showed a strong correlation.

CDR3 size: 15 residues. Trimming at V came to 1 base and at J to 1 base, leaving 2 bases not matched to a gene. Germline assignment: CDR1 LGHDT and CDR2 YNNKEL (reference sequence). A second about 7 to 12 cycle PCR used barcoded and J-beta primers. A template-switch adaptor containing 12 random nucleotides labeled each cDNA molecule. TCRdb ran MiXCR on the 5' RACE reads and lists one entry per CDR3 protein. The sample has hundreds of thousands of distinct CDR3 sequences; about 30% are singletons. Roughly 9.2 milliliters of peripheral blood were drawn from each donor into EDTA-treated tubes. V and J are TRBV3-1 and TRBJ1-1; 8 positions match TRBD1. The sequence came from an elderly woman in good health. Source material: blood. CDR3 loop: CASSQGGTGNTEAFF. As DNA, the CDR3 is TGTGCCAGCAGCCAAGGAGGGACAGGGAACACTGAAGCTTTCTTT.